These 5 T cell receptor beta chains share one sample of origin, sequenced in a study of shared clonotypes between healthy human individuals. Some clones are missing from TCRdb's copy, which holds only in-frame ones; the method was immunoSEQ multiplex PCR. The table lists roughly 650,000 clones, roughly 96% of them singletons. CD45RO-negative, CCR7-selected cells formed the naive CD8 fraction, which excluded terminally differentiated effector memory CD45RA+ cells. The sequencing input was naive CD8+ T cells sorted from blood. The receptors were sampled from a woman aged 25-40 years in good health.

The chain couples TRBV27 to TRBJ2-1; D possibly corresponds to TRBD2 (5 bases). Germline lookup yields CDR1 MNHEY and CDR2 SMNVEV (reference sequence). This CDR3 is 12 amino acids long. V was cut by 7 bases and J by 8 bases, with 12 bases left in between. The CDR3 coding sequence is TGTGCCAGCATAGGAGCGGCGCATGAGCAGTTCTTC. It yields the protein CASIGAAHEQFF.

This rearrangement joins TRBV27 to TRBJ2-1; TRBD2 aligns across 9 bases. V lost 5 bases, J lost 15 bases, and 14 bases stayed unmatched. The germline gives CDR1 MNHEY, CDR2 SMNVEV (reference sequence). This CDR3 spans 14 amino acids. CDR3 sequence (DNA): TGTGCCAGCAGTCCCAACCCTAGCGGGACGTTGTCGTTCTTC. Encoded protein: CASSPNPSGTLSFF.

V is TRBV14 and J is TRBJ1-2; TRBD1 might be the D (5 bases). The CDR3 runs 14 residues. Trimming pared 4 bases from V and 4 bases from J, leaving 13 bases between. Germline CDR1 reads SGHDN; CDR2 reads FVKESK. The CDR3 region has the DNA TGTGCCAGCAGCCTAGCGGGGACCTTCTATGGCTACACCTTC. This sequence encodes CASSLAGTFYGYTF.

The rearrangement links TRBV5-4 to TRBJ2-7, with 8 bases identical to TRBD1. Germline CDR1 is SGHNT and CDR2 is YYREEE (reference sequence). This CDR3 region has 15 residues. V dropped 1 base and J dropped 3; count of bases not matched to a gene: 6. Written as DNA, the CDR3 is TGTGCCAGCAGCTTGTCGGGGACAGGAAACTACGAGCAGTACTTC. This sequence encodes CASSLSGTGNYEQYF.

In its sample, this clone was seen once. The CDR3 reads CASSQDLAAGDTQYF. CDR3 nucleotides: TGTGCCAGCAGCCAAGATTTGGCAGCTGGAGATACGCAGTATTTT. The gene calls are TRBV4-2 and TRBJ2-3; D not resolved. Looked up from germline, CDR1 is LGHNA and CDR2 is YNFKEQ. Trimming took 0 bases from V and 5 from J, leaving 12 bases between them. The CDR3 runs 15 residues.